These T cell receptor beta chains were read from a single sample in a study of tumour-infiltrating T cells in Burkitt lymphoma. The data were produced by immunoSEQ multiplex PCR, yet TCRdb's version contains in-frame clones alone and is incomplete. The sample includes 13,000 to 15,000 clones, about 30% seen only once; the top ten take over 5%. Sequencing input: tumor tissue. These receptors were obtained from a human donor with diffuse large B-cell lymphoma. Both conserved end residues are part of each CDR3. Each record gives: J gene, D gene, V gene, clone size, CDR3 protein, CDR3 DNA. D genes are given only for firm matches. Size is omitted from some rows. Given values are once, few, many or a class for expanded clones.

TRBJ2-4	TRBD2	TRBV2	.	CASRRTSGENIQYF	TGTGCCAGCAGACGGACTAGCGGGGAAAACATTCAGTACTTC
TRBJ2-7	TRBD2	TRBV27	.	CASSWTSGNSYEQYF	TGTGCCAGCAGCTGGACTAGCGGGAACTCCTACGAGCAGTACTTC
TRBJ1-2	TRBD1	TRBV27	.	CASSLGTGVNYGYTF	TGTGCCAGCAGTTTAGGGACAGGGGTTAACTATGGCTACACCTTC
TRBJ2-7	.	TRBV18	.	CASSPTGYEQYF	TGTGCCAGCTCACCAACGGGTTACGAGCAGTACTTC
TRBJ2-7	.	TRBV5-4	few	CASSLEGATYEQYF	TGTGCCAGCAGCTTGGAGGGAGCTACCTACGAGCAGTACTTC
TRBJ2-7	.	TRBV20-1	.	CSVRGSYEQYF	TGCAGTGTGCGGGGTTCCTACGAGCAGTACTTC
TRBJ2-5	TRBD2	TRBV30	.	CAWVPGGGNQETQYF	TGTGCCTGGGTCCCGGGGGGGGGTAACCAAGAGACCCAGTACTTC
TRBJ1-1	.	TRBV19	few	CASSIGFSGAENTEAFF	TGTGCCAGTAGTATAGGGTTCTCGGGGGCGGAGAACACTGAAGCTTTCTTT
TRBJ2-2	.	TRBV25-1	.	CASSEFWEGELFF	TGTGCCAGCAGTGAATTTTGGGAAGGGGAGCTGTTTTTT
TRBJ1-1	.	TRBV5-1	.	CASSLAGPNTEAFF	TGCGCCAGCAGCTTGGCGGGGCCGAACACTGAAGCTTTCTTT
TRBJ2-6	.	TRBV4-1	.	CASSGGPGKDLSGANVLTF	TGCGCCAGCAGCGGGGGCCCGGGAAAGGACCTCTCTGGGGCCAACGTCCTGACTTTC
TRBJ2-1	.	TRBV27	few	CASSRDSLYNEQFF	TGTGCCTCCTCACGGGATTCCCTCTACAATGAGCAGTTCTTC
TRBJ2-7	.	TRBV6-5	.	CASSYVSPPAPYEQYF	TGTGCCAGCAGTTACGTAAGCCCCCCGGCCCCCTACGAGCAGTACTTC
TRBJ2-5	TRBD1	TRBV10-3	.	CAIGTGEKETQYF	TGTGCCATCGGGACAGGAGAAAAAGAGACCCAGTACTTC
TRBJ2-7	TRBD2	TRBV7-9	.	CASSLEAGGRDEQYF	TGTGCCAGCAGCTTAGAGGCGGGAGGCCGCGACGAGCAGTACTTC
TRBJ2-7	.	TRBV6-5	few	CASSYGREQYF	TGTGCCAGCAGTTACGGGCGCGAGCAGTACTTC
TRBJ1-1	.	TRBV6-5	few	CASSPRGYEAFF	TGTGCCAGCAGCCCCCGGGGTTATGAAGCTTTCTTT
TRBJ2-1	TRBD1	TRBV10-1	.	CASSKSGGEQFF	TGCGCCAGCTCTAAGTCAGGGGGTGAGCAGTTCTTC
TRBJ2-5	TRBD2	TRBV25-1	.	CASSGLDTRETQYF	TGTGCCAGTTCCGGACTAGACACCCGGGAGACCCAGTACTTC
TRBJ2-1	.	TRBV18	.	CASSPRTESYNEQFF	TGTGCCAGCTCACCACGGACGGAGTCCTACAATGAGCAGTTCTTC
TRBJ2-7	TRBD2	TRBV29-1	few	CSVESPSGRIDEQYF	TGCAGCGTTGAATCTCCTAGCGGGAGAATTGACGAGCAGTACTTC
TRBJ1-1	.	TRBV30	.	CAWSYTEAFF	TGTGCCTGGAGTTATACTGAAGCTTTCTTT
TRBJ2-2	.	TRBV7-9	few	CASSSIIITGELFF	TGTGCCAGCAGCTCCATAATAATCACCGGGGAGCTGTTTTTT
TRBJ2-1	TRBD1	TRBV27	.	CASSPRQGAYNEQFF	TGTGCCAGCAGTCCCCGACAGGGGGCCTACAATGAGCAGTTCTTC
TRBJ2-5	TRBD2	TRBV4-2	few	CASSQVASGSNKTQYF	TGTGCCAGCAGCCAAGTCGCTAGCGGGAGTAATAAGACCCAGTACTTC
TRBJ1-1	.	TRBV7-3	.	CASSLGIQGTEAFF	TGTGCCAGCAGCTTAGGGATCCAAGGGACTGAAGCTTTCTTT
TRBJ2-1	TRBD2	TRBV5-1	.	CASSSSIAGGTNEQFF	TGCGCCAGCAGCTCCAGTATAGCGGGAGGCACCAATGAGCAGTTCTTC
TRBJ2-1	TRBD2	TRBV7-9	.	CASSFHLGLAYNEQFF	TGTGCCAGCAGCTTCCACCTAGGACTAGCCTACAATGAGCAGTTCTTC
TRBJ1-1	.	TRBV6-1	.	CASSGITGRTEAFF	TGTGCCAGCAGTGGAATTACAGGTCGCACTGAAGCTTTCTTT
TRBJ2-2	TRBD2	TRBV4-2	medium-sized	CASSQTGLAGGDTGELFF	TGTGCCAGCAGCCAAACGGGACTAGCGGGAGGTGACACCGGGGAGCTGTTTTTT
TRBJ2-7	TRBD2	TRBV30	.	CAWSFGREGAYEQYF	TGTGCCTGGAGTTTCGGGCGGGAGGGAGCCTACGAGCAGTACTTC
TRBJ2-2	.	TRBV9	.	CASSATGELFF	TGTGCCAGCAGCGCCACCGGGGAGCTGTTTTTT
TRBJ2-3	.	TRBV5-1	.	CASSLEPHTDTQYF	TGCGCCAGCAGCTTGGAACCACACACAGATACGCAGTATTTT
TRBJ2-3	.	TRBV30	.	CAWGRGSTDTQYF	TGTGCCTGGGGGCGAGGGAGCACAGATACGCAGTATTTT
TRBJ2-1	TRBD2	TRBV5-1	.	CASRRGTSGRAGNEQFF	TGCGCCAGCAGACGAGGGACTAGCGGGAGGGCCGGTAATGAGCAGTTCTTC
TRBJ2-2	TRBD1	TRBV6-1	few	CASKKGAVGELFF	TGTGCCAGCAAGAAGGGGGCAGTCGGGGAGCTGTTTTTT
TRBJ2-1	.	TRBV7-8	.	CASSLASSQANNEQFF	TGTGCCAGCAGCTTAGCGAGTAGCCAAGCCAACAATGAGCAGTTCTTC
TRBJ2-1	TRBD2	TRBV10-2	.	CASRGHVRREDSYNEQFF	TGCGCCAGCAGGGGCCATGTTAGGCGGGAGGACTCCTACAATGAGCAGTTCTTC
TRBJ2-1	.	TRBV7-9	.	CASSVGGEQFF	TGTGCCAGCAGCGTCGGGGGTGAGCAGTTCTTC
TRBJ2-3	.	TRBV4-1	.	CASSQEISTDTQYF	TGCGCCAGCAGCCAAGAGATATCCACAGATACGCAGTATTTT
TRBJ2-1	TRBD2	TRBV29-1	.	CSALSGMDNEQFF	TGCAGCGCCCTAAGCGGGATGGACAATGAGCAGTTCTTC
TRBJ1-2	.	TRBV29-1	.	CSVEEGQQGYGYTF	TGCAGCGTTGAGGAAGGACAGCAGGGCTATGGCTACACCTTC
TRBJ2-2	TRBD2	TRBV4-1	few	CASSQEGAGGRELFF	TGCGCCAGCAGCCAAGAAGGAGCGGGAGGGAGGGAGCTGTTTTTT